Below, one TCR beta chain is given with its context. These data belong to a study of CD8 T cells in Susac syndrome. Random hexamers were used to reverse transcribe the RNA input (about 0.5 to 1 ug). TCRdb itself ran the immunoSEQ multiplex PCR reads through MiXCR, one entry per CDR3 protein. The sample consists of 150,000 to 200,000 distinct CDR3 sequences, 90% to 95% of them appearing once. Material for sequencing was CD4+ T cells from PBMCs. The clonotype originates from a human donor in good health.

The CDR3 DNA sequence: TGTGCCAGCAGCTTAACCACAGTTGGTGAGCAGTTCTTC. As protein: CASSLTTVGEQFF. V usage is TRBV11-1 and J usage is TRBJ2-1; D is undetermined. Germline V gene data show CDR1 as SGHAT and CDR2 as FQDESV (reference sequence). The V end lost 2 bases, the J end lost 9 bases, and 11 bases lay between the germline ends. This CDR3 contains 13 residues.